Shown below are 30 T cell receptor beta chains from a single sample sequenced in a study of identifying expanded T cells in peripheral blood. Here immunoSEQ multiplex PCR was the method, and the copy in TCRdb shows in-frame clones only, minus some. The table records 85,000 to 100,000 clones, roughly 88% of them present only once. Material: blood. The receptor set was obtained from a person between 18 and 75 years old in good health.

A single count supports this clone. CDR3 sequence: CAISETLAGELFF. In DNA, the CDR3 is TGTGCCATCAGTGAGACACTAGCTGGGGAGCTGTTTTTT. The chain joins TRBV10-3 to TRBJ2-2, with a possible D match to TRBD2 (6 bases). Trimming took 2 bases from V and 8 from J, leaving 9 bases between them. CDR3 size: 13 residues. Per the germline V gene, CDR1 is ENHRY and CDR2 is SYGVKD.

This chain links TRBV21-1 with TRBJ1-6; the D call TRBD1 from the table was never checked on the DNA. TRBV21-1 is designated a pseudogene. The CDR3 has 13 residues. CDR3 amino acids: CASMRTDNSPLHF. CDR3 nucleotide sequence: TGTGCCAGCATGAGGACAGATAATTCACCCCTCCACTTT.

V gene TRBV29-1 combines with J gene TRBJ1-1; D not certain. Germline CDR1 and CDR2: SQVTM and ANQGSEA. CDR3 length equals 12 residues. V was clipped by 3 bases and J by 4 bases, with 9 bases between them. DNA for the CDR3: TGCAGCGTTGATGGGTCGCGCACTGAAGCTTTCTTT. Its translation: CSVDGSRTEAFF.

The rearrangement uses TRBV15 and TRBJ2-7, with a weak D call TRBD1 (6 bases). Germline CDR1 and CDR2: LNHNV and YYDKDF (reference sequence). The V gene lost 0 bases and the J gene lost 3 bases, with 21 bases spanning the gap. This CDR3 comprises 18 residues. The CDR3 here is CATSRDPGGGRGDYEQYF. CDR3 bases: TGTGCCACCAGCAGAGATCCGGGTGGGGGCAGGGGCGACTACGAGCAGTACTTC.

With regard to this clone: Other DNA sequences in the same sample also yield this CDR3. The CDR3 DNA follows: TGTGCCAGCAGTTTATCGCGGACAGATACGCAGTATTTT. Its translation is CASSLSRTDTQYF. V and J are TRBV27 and TRBJ2-3; D ambiguous. The CDR3 length is 13 residues. Trimming took off 0 bases at V and 3 bases at J, with 4 bases between the two ends. CDR1 and CDR2 from the germline V gene are MNHEY and SMNVEV (reference sequence).

V is TRBV4-1 and J is TRBJ1-6, with 7 positions matching TRBD1. In germline, CDR1 is MGHRA, CDR2 YSYEKL. The CDR3 covers 15 residues. The trim removed 3 bases at V and 6 bases at J, leaving 5 bases unmatched. The CDR3 coding sequence is TGCGCCAGCAGCCACAAGGGGGCCCTTAATTCACCCCTCCACTTT. It specifies CASSHKGALNSPLHF.

The chain is built from TRBV19 and TRBJ1-4; D is ambiguous. V lost 2 bases, J lost 12 bases, and 7 bases lay in between. There are 11 residues in the CDR3. Per the germline V gene, CDR1 is LNHDA and CDR2 is SQIVND (reference sequence). The CDR3 loop is CASSIYGELFF. The CDR3 DNA reads as TGTGCCAGTAGTATATACGGAGAACTGTTTTTT.

This rearrangement joins TRBV4-3 to TRBJ1-1, with unresolved D. The germline V and J ends were trimmed by 2 bases and 1 base, with 11 bases remaining between them. This CDR3 has 15 amino acids. Germline lookup yields CDR1 LGHNA and CDR2 YSLEER. CDR3 loop: CASSQYQEKNTEAFF. CDR3 DNA sequence: TGCGCCAGCAGCCAATATCAGGAGAAGAACACTGAAGCTTTCTTT.

The chain employs TRBV5-3 and TRBJ2-5; D call uncertain. TRBV5-3 belongs to the ORF category, with a function that is uncertain. The V end lost 2 bases, the J end lost 5 bases, and 4 bases lay between the germline ends. The CDR3 covers 11 residues. The DNA for the CDR3 is TGTGCCAGAAGCTTAAGGGAGACCCAGTACTTC. Translation: CARSLRETQYF.

The V gene is TRBV5-1, the J gene TRBJ1-4, with 7 bases lining up with TRBD1. With 8 bases clipped from V and 6 bases from J, the junction kept 4 bases outside the gene matches. The CDR3 length is 12 residues. Germline-derived CDR1 and CDR2 are SGHRS and YFSETQ. The CDR3: CARGQTYEKLFF. The CDR3 DNA sequence: TGCGCCAGGGGACAGACCTATGAAAAACTGTTTTTT.

The rearrangement links TRBV6-1 to TRBJ1-1, with D unresolved. V dropped 3 bases and J dropped 5 bases, with 4 bases sitting between them. From germline, CDR1 is MNHNS and CDR2 SASEGT. There are 11 residues in the CDR3. The CDR3 protein is CASSEVTEAFF. The CDR3 nucleotides are TGTGCCAGCAGTGAGGTAACTGAAGCTTTCTTT.

The chain carries TRBV11-2 and TRBJ2-7, with 8 positions matching TRBD1. CDR1 and CDR2 from the germline V gene are SGHAT and FQNNGV. The CDR3 totals 15 residues. The V gene end was trimmed by 2 bases and the J gene end by 4 bases; junction bases not matched to a gene: 7. CDR3 nucleotide sequence: TGTGCCAGCAGCTTAATGTCAGGGGGCTGGTACGAGCAGTACTTC. Encoded protein: CASSLMSGGWYEQYF.

This rearrangement joins TRBV28 to TRBJ1-5; no firm D call. CDR1 MDHEN and CDR2 SYDVKM come from the germline V gene. The V end lost 4 bases, the J end lost 9 bases, and 10 bases lay between the germline ends. CDR3 size: 12 residues. Here the CDR3 DNA reads TGTGCCAGCAGTTCCCAGGAAGCGCCCCAGCATTTT. It specifies CASSSQEAPQHF.

V usage is TRBV2 and J usage is TRBJ1-5; D gene unclear. Germline assignment: CDR1 SNHLY and CDR2 FYNNEI. This CDR3 is built from 13 residues. The V gene lost 10 bases and the J gene lost 0 bases, with 10 bases spanning the gap. As DNA, the CDR3 is TGTGCCATAAGAGTTGATAGCAATCAGCCCCAGCATTTT. Amino acid sequence: CAIRVDSNQPQHF.

The chain recombines TRBV10-1 with TRBJ2-3, with TRBD1 matching 8 bases. Germline V CDR1 and CDR2: WNHNN, SYGVQD (reference sequence). Trimming took 5 bases from V and 0 from J; bases not matched to a gene: 7. CDR3 length equals 16 residues. Written as DNA, the CDR3 is TGCGCCAGCAGTAAAAGGACAGGGCTGAGCACAGATACGCAGTATTTT. It codes for CASSKRTGLSTDTQYF.

The J gene is TRBJ1-1, the V gene TRBV6-4; 8 positions match TRBD1. The trim removed 7 bases at V and 0 bases at J, leaving 4 bases unmatched. CDR1 and CDR2 from the germline V gene are MRHNA and SNTAGT. This CDR3 spans 14 amino acids. The DNA of the CDR3 is TGTGCCAGCAAGAGGACAGGGATGAACACTGAAGCTTTCTTT. Its protein is CASKRTGMNTEAFF.

This chain connects TRBV11-2 to TRBJ2-1, with 16 positions matching TRBD2. This CDR3 is 16 amino acids long. Per germline, CDR1 SGHAT and CDR2 FQNNGV. V was pared by 5 bases and J by 7 bases, with 5 bases of the junction left unmatched. CDR3 in amino acids: CASSPAGLAGGNEQFF. In DNA, the CDR3 is TGTGCCAGCAGCCCCGCGGGACTAGCGGGAGGGAATGAGCAGTTCTTC.

The chain is built from TRBV18 and TRBJ1-3, with D unresolved. CDR1 and CDR2 (germline): KGHSH, LQKENI. V was clipped by 2 bases and J by 1 base, with 9 bases between them. This CDR3 contains 15 residues. The CDR3 spells CASSPTSFSGNTIYF. DNA for the CDR3: TGTGCCAGCTCACCAACGAGTTTTTCTGGAAACACCATATATTTT.

The V gene is TRBV6-5, the J gene TRBJ2-2, with 9 bases matching TRBD1. The CDR3 runs to 15 residues. Trimming cost V 5 bases and J 8 bases; bases outside gene matches: 9. Germline CDR1 MNHEY, CDR2 SVGAGI. CDR3 in amino acids: CASSTTTGGFGELFF. The DNA for the CDR3 is TGTGCCAGCAGTACAACGACAGGGGGATTTGGGGAGCTGTTTTTT.

The chain couples TRBV28 to TRBJ2-5, with TRBD1 identical over 9 bases. J was trimmed by 1 base and V by 6 bases; bases with no gene match: 6. CDR3 size: 15 residues. Germline V gives CDR1 MDHEN, CDR2 SYDVKM. CDR3 sequence: CASSRGDRVQETQYF. In nucleotides, the CDR3 is TGTGCCAGCAGCCGAGGGGACAGGGTCCAAGAGACCCAGTACTTC.

The rearrangement joins TRBV5-1 to TRBJ1-2, with D tentatively TRBD1 (6 bases). Germline loops: CDR1 SGHRS, CDR2 YFSETQ. The V gene lost 0 bases and the J gene lost 2 bases, with 8 bases spanning the gap. The CDR3 totals 14 residues. The CDR3 DNA reads TGCGCCAGCAGCTTGGACGGACAGAACTATGGCTACACCTTC. Its protein is CASSLDGQNYGYTF. Filled out from reference TRBV5-1 and TRBJ1-2, the complete variable domain reads KAGVTQTPRYLIKTRGQQVTLSCSPISGHRSVSWYQQTPGQGLQFLFEYFSETQRNKGNFPGRFSGRQFSNSRSEMNVSTLELGDSALYLCASSLDGQNYGYTFGSGTRLTVV.

V gene TRBV7-2 combines with J gene TRBJ2-3, with 7 bases identical to TRBD1. In germline, CDR1 is SGHTA, CDR2 FQGNSA. V lost 9 bases, J lost 3 bases, and 6 bases stayed unmatched. The CDR3 covers 13 residues. Here the CDR3 reads CASQGVGTDTQYF. CDR3 sequence (DNA): TGTGCCAGTCAGGGGGTGGGGACAGATACGCAGTATTTT.

In this sample, this clone turned up once. The V and J genes are TRBV5-1 and TRBJ2-7; D may match TRBD1 or TRBD2 (6 bases each). The V gene's germline CDR1 is SGHRS and CDR2 YFSETQ. The V end lost 3 bases, the J end lost 6 bases, and 16 bases lay between the germline ends. This CDR3 region has 14 residues. The CDR3 nucleotides read TGCGCCAGCAGCTCGTCCGGGGGCCCCTCCGAGCAGTACTTC. Its translation is CASSSSGGPSEQYF. The entire variable domain, with the rest obtained from reference TRBV5-1 and TRBJ2-7, is as follows: KAGVTQTPRYLIKTRGQQVTLSCSPISGHRSVSWYQQTPGQGLQFLFEYFSETQRNKGNFPGRFSGRQFSNSRSEMNVSTLELGDSALYLCASSSSGGPSEQYFGPGTRLTVT.

The chain carries TRBV14 and TRBJ1-4, with D possibly being TRBD1 (6 bases). Per germline, CDR1 SGHDN and CDR2 FVKESK. This CDR3 has 14 amino acids. Trimming took off 4 bases at V and 5 bases at J, with 11 bases between the two ends. The CDR3 region is CASSPGQRNEKLFF. CDR3 DNA sequence: TGTGCCAGCAGCCCAGGACAGCGAAATGAAAAACTGTTTTTT.

This clone was recorded a few times. The chain carries TRBV6-6 and TRBJ2-7; possible D gene TRBD1, 6 bases. V gave up 4 bases and J gave up 2 bases, with 9 bases separating them. Germline V gene lookup returns CDR1 MNHNY and CDR2 SVGAGI (reference sequence). CDR3 length: 13 amino acids. The DNA of the CDR3 is TGTGCCAGCAGTTCTAGGGACACCTACGAGCAGTACTTC. Encoded protein: CASSSRDTYEQYF.

J is TRBJ2-5 and V is TRBV7-9; TRBD2 matches 13 bases. This CDR3 comprises 16 residues. Germline assignment: CDR1 SEHNR and CDR2 FQNEAQ (reference sequence). Trimming took 5 bases from V and 5 from J; bases not matched to a gene: 8. The CDR3 region has the DNA TGTGCCAGCAGCCCTACTAGCGGGGGGGCGCGTGAGACCCAGTACTTC. Protein: CASSPTSGGARETQYF.

The chain couples TRBV6-5 to TRBJ2-3; D is unclear. Trimming took 0 bases from V and 2 from J, leaving 9 bases between them. Per germline, CDR1 MNHEY and CDR2 SVGAGI. The CDR3 runs to 15 residues. CDR3 DNA sequence: TGTGCCAGCAGTTACTCGACGGAGCACACAGATACGCAGTATTTT. Amino acids: CASSYSTEHTDTQYF.

The chain has TRBV6-1 and TRBJ2-3, with TRBD1 matching over 7 bases. J lost 3 bases, V lost 5 bases, and 2 bases had no gene match. There are 13 residues in the CDR3. Germline values: CDR1 MNHNS, CDR2 SASEGT. Written as DNA, the CDR3 is TGTGCCAGCAGTTTGGACAGGACAGATACGCAGTATTTT. This encodes CASSLDRTDTQYF.

A few counts support this clone. The V call is TRBV23-1, the J call TRBJ2-2; the D gene is possibly TRBD2 (5 bases). TRBV23-1 is an ORF, with its function uncertain. V lost 8 bases to trimming and J lost 7 bases, with 8 bases between them. The CDR3 runs to 11 residues. This chain's CDR3 is CASPRGGELFF. CDR3 DNA sequence: TGCGCCAGCCCTCGGGGCGGGGAGCTGTTTTTT.

J is TRBJ1-2 and V is TRBV2, with D uncertain. Germline assignment: CDR1 SNHLY and CDR2 FYNNEI. CDR3 length: 16 amino acids. The V gene lost 2 bases and the J gene lost 4 bases, with 17 bases spanning the gap. CDR3 nucleotides: TGTGCCAGCAGTGAATCTTGGGAGACTCCGACCTATGGCTACACCTTC. As protein: CASSESWETPTYGYTF. Drawing the rest from reference TRBV2 and TRBJ1-2, the complete variable domain is EPEVTQTPSHQVTQMGQEVILRCVPISNHLYFYWYRQILGQKVEFLVSFYNNEISEKSEIFDDQFSVERPDGSNFTLKIRSTKLEDSAMYFCASSESWETPTYGYTFGSGTRLTVV.